This TCR beta chain was obtained from a study of T cell responses to AZD1222 COVID-19 vaccine. Using immunoSEQ multiplex PCR, the repertoire was profiled, and TCRdb retains in-frame clones only, with some absent. The sample consists of about 140,000 clones, more than 80% of them appearing once. This clone rates as medium-sized. The ends were cut back, 5 bases at V and 9 bases at J, with 10 bases in the middle. The CDR3 contains 12 residues. This TCR was recovered from an adult who received the MenACWY meningococcal vaccine as a control. V usage is TRBV12-3 or TRBV12-4 and J usage is TRBJ1-4; no firm D call. The specimen comprised peripheral blood, sampled 28 days after the second dose of the MenACWY control vaccine. The CDR3 spells CASSPTGKKLFF. CDR3 coding DNA: TGTGCCAGCAGTCCGACGGGGAAAAAACTGTTTTTT.